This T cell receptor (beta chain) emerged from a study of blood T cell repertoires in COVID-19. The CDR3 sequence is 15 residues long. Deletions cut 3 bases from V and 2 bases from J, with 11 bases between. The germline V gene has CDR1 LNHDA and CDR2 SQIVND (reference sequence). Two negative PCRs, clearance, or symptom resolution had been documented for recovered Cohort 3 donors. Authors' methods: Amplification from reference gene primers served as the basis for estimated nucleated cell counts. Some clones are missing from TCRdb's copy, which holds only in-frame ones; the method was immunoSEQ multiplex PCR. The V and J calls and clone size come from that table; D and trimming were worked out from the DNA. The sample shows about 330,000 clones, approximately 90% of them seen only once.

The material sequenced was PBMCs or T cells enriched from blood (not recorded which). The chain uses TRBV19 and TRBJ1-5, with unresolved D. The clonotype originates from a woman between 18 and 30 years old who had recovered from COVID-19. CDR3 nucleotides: TGTGCCAGTAGTATCGCCGGTGAGCGCAATCAGCCCCAGCATTTT. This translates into CASSIAGERNQPQHF.